This T cell receptor beta chain was identified during a study of shared clonotypes between healthy human individuals. Study-level points and caveats: A generally larger estimated richness was seen in naive subsets than in memory subsets. In contrast to clonotypes shared by all four donors, non-shared clonotypes had lower generation probabilities.

The CDR3 length is 18 residues. J gave up 6 bases and V 2 bases, and 18 bases lay outside the gene matches. Per germline, CDR1 SGHTA and CDR2 FQGNSA. Measured with immunoSEQ multiplex PCR; TCRdb has only the in-frame clones, and not every one. The sample shows around 99,000 clones, approximately 70% of them seen only once. In the case of this clone: The antigen remains undetermined.

Sequencing was carried out using memory CD8+ T cells sorted from blood. Subset denoted: CD45RO+ cells pooled with CCR7-negative TemRA cells. This receptor was taken from a man younger than 45 in good health. This chain uses TRBV7-2 with TRBJ2-7; 8 nucleotides line up with TRBD2. CDR3 DNA: TGTGCCAGCAGCTTACGAGGGGCGGGAGGTGGAGTCGCGACCGAGCAGTACTTC. Protein product: CASSLRGAGGGVATEQYF. Drawing the rest from reference TRBV7-2 and TRBJ2-7, the complete variable domain is GAGVSQSPSNKVTEKGKDVELRCDPISGHTALYWYRQSLGQGLEFLIYFQGNSAPDKSGLPSDRFSAERTGGSVSTLTIQRTQQEDSAVYLCASSLRGAGGGVATEQYFGPGTRLTVT.